A single sample gave rise to the 26 T cell receptor beta chains below, sequenced in a study of response to subunit inactivated influenza vaccine. MiXCR, run by TCRdb on the RT-PCR reads, gives a single entry per CDR3 protein. The repertoire consists of approximately 730,000 distinct CDR3 sequences, with approximately 13% occurring once and the leading ten covering around 7.3%. This sample comprised PBMCs from blood, obtained around 15 days before vaccination. All receptors come from a man in his forties or fifties who received an inactivated influenza vaccine.

This clonotype was recorded a few times. This rearrangement joins TRBV2 to TRBJ2-1, with D unclear. Per the germline V gene, CDR1 is SNHLY and CDR2 is FYNNEI. The CDR3 spans 15 residues. Trimming took off 6 bases at V and 0 bases at J, with 12 bases between the two ends. CDR3 in DNA: TGTGCCAGCAGGCTGGGTCGCAGCTCCTACAATGAGCAGTTCTTC. It encodes CASRLGRSSYNEQFF.

This clonotype was seen more than once but under ten times. The genes are TRBV5-4 and TRBJ2-1; D possibly corresponds to TRBD1 (6 bases). Germline CDR1 is SGHNT and CDR2 is YYREEE (reference sequence). The CDR3 covers 12 residues. V was trimmed by 5 bases and J by 8 bases, leaving 11 bases between them. In DNA, the CDR3 is TGTGCCAGCAGATCCGGACAGTATGAGCAGTTCTTC. Its protein product is CASRSGQYEQFF.

This clonotype was counted only a few times. The V gene is TRBV3-1, the J gene TRBJ1-6; no definite D call. The CDR3 runs to 15 residues. CDR1 is LGHDT, CDR2 YNNKEL, per germline (reference sequence). V lost 0 bases, J lost 4 bases, and 7 bases lay in between. CDR3 coding DNA: TGTGCCAGCAGCCAAGATGGGATTTATAATTCACCCCTCCACTTT. It translates to CASSQDGIYNSPLHF.

With respect to this clonotype: A single base separates this from a much larger clone, so it may be a read error. V usage is TRBV29-1 and J usage is TRBJ1-1, with D unresolved. The germline V gene encodes CDR1 SQVTM and CDR2 ANQGSEA. This CDR3 has 11 amino acids. CDR3 protein: CSATANNEAFF. CDR3 coding DNA: TGCAGCGCTACAGCGAACAATGAAGCTTTCTTT.

This clonotype was seen at least ten times. V is TRBV12-3 or TRBV12-4 and J is TRBJ2-2; D may be TRBD1 or TRBD2 (5 bases each). With 5 bases removed from V and 4 bases from J, the gap between germline ends came to 14 bases. This CDR3 region has 15 residues. CDR3 amino acids: CASSPLRGGTGELFF. The CDR3 DNA sequence: TGTGCCAGCAGTCCTTTGAGGGGCGGCACCGGGGAGCTGTTTTTT.

This clonotype was seen a few times. The rearrangement joins TRBV5-5 to TRBJ1-4; 7 bases align to TRBD1. V lost 3 bases and J lost 8; bases outside the gene matches: 13. Per the germline V gene, CDR1 is SGHKS and CDR2 is YYEKEE (reference sequence). The CDR3 contains 16 residues. Here the CDR3 DNA reads TGTGCCAGCAGCTACCTCGACAGGGTTGGAGGCGAAAAACTGTTTTTT. Its protein is CASSYLDRVGGEKLFF.

The chain combines TRBV4-3 with TRBJ2-2; D gene unclear. The germline V gene encodes CDR1 LGHNA and CDR2 YSLEER. The CDR3 is made up of 18 amino acids. V was clipped by 1 base and J by 0 bases, with 15 bases between them. CDR3 residues: CASSQVARRGANTGELFF. The CDR3 nucleotides read TGCGCCAGCAGCCAAGTCGCCCGTAGAGGAGCGAACACCGGGGAGCTGTTTTTT.

This clonotype was observed at least ten times. J is TRBJ2-1 and V is TRBV29-1; 7 positions match TRBD2. Germline V gene sequence: CDR1 SQVTM, CDR2 ANQGSEA. This CDR3 comprises 13 residues. Trimming took 7 bases from V and 9 from J; bases not matched to a gene: 12. CDR3 region: CSGTGLDWSEQFF. The CDR3 bases are TGCAGCGGAACTGGACTAGATTGGAGTGAGCAGTTCTTC.

The gene calls are TRBV28 and TRBJ1-4, with D unresolved. This CDR3 is built from 13 residues. V was trimmed by 5 bases and J by 4 bases, leaving 8 bases between them. Germline V gene sequence: CDR1 MDHEN, CDR2 SYDVKM. CDR3 protein: CASSVGGNEKLFF. CDR3 bases: TGTGCCAGCAGTGTCGGAGGTAATGAAAAACTGTTTTTT. Looking up the rest from reference TRBV28 and TRBJ1-4 gives the full variable domain: DVKVTQSSRYLVKRTGEKVFLECVQDMDHENMFWYRQDPGLGLRLIYFSYDVKMKEKGDIPEGYSVSREKKERFSLILESASTNQTSMYLCASSVGGNEKLFFGSGTQLSVL.

In DNA, the CDR3 is TGCAGTGCTAGAGATCTACGGGGGGGCGGAGGTACAGATACGCAGTATTTT. Protein sequence: CSARDLRGGGGTDTQYF. The rearrangement joins TRBV20-1 to TRBJ2-3, with TRBD2 identical over 8 bases. The CDR3 length is 17 residues. V was clipped by 0 bases and J by 3 bases; unmatched bases: 11. Germline V gene data show CDR1 as DFQATT and CDR2 as SNEGSKA (reference sequence).

The chain joins TRBV5-1 to TRBJ1-1; D gene uncertain. CDR1 and CDR2 (germline): SGHRS, YFSETQ. The ends were cut back, 4 bases at V and 0 bases at J, with 10 bases in the middle. The CDR3 has 14 amino acids. The CDR3 here is CASSALPVNTEAFF. DNA of the CDR3: TGCGCCAGCAGCGCCTTACCTGTGAACACTGAAGCTTTCTTT.

This clonotype was observed a handful of times. J is TRBJ2-1 and V is TRBV29-1; D perhaps matches TRBD1 (6 bases). The CDR3 has 13 residues. Germline values: CDR1 SQVTM, CDR2 ANQGSEA. The V gene lost 4 bases and the J gene lost 7 bases, with 14 bases spanning the gap. Here the CDR3 DNA reads TGCAGCGTTGGGGGAAAGGGGACAAATGAGCAGTTCTTC. It translates to CSVGGKGTNEQFF.

This chain connects TRBV28 to TRBJ2-3; D gene uncertain. The CDR3 is 14 residues long. Germline assignment: CDR1 MDHEN and CDR2 SYDVKM. The V and J ends lost 4 bases and 1 base respectively, with 9 bases between them. CDR3 sequence: CASSSSPGTDTQYF. The CDR3 DNA is TGTGCCAGCAGTTCCTCACCGGGCACAGATACGCAGTATTTT.

The chain uses TRBV28 and TRBJ2-7, with 9 bases fitting TRBD1. Germline CDR1 reads MDHEN; CDR2 reads SYDVKM. CDR3 length: 16 residues. The V gene end was trimmed by 6 bases and the J gene end by 5 bases; junction bases not matched to a gene: 14. The CDR3 region has the DNA TGTGCCAGCAGCTTCACCCCGGGACAGGGTTTCGACGAGCAGTACTTC. Translating it yields CASSFTPGQGFDEQYF.

This clonotype has just a few counts. The J gene is TRBJ2-7, the V gene TRBV28, with D hard to call. Germline assignment: CDR1 MDHEN and CDR2 SYDVKM. Trimming pared 3 bases from V and 3 bases from J, leaving 12 bases between. CDR3 length: 14 amino acids. DNA of the CDR3: TGTGCCAGCAGTTTCTCGACGGGCGACTACGAGCAGTACTTC. Translation gives CASSFSTGDYEQYF. Supplemented by reference TRBV28 and TRBJ2-7, the full variable domain reads DVKVTQSSRYLVKRTGEKVFLECVQDMDHENMFWYRQDPGLGLRLIYFSYDVKMKEKGDIPEGYSVSREKKERFSLILESASTNQTSMYLCASSFSTGDYEQYFGPGTRLTVT.

This clonotype was counted only a few times. The chain carries TRBV10-3 and TRBJ2-3; maybe TRBD2 (6 bases). The CDR3 is made up of 15 amino acids. The germline V and J ends were trimmed by 3 bases and 5 bases, with 15 bases remaining between them. The V gene's germline CDR1 is ENHRY and CDR2 SYGVKD. CDR3 sequence: CAISESYGSGDTQYF. In nucleotides, the CDR3 is TGTGCCATCAGTGAATCATACGGGAGTGGAGATACGCAGTATTTT.

DNA for the CDR3: TGCGCCAGCAGCCAATCTCTAGCGCTTGCGCAGTATTTT. Encoded protein: CASSQSLALAQYF. The chain uses TRBV4-3 and TRBJ2-3; the D gene is possibly TRBD2 (6 bases). CDR3 size: 13 residues. V lost 2 bases, J lost 10 bases, and 13 bases lay in between. Germline loops: CDR1 LGHNA, CDR2 YSLEER.

The V call is TRBV7-9, the J call TRBJ1-2; TRBD1 is a possible D gene (5 bases). The CDR3 loop spans 15 amino acids. Germline values: CDR1 SEHNR, CDR2 FQNEAQ (reference sequence). Trimming stripped 2 bases from V and 4 bases from J, with 14 bases between. The CDR3 protein is CASSLTGGDVYGYTF. CDR3 nucleotides: TGTGCCAGCAGCTTAACGGGCGGGGACGTCTATGGCTACACCTTC.

Only a few counts were recorded for this clonotype. This chain uses TRBV12-3 or TRBV12-4 with TRBJ1-1; D unclear. The CDR3 loop spans 13 amino acids. V was shortened by 6 bases and J by 7 bases, with 15 bases between the two germline ends. The CDR3 reads CASRKTGRDEAFF. In DNA, the CDR3 is TGTGCCAGCAGAAAGACGGGCAGAGATGAAGCTTTCTTT.

The chain couples TRBV4-1 to TRBJ1-1, with TRBD1 as a possible D gene (5 bases). In germline, CDR1 is MGHRA, CDR2 YSYEKL. Deletions cut 0 bases from V and 2 bases from J, with 10 bases between. This CDR3 spans 15 amino acids. For the CDR3, the DNA is TGCGCCAGCAGCCAAGATCATCAGGGAAACACTGAAGCTTTCTTT. It is translated as CASSQDHQGNTEAFF.

The gene calls are TRBV28 and TRBJ2-1; a possible D gene is TRBD2 (5 bases). This CDR3 region has 12 residues. V was clipped by 6 bases and J by 8 bases, with 11 bases between them. Germline V gene data show CDR1 as MDHEN and CDR2 as SYDVKM. CDR3 protein: CASRGSSHEQFF. CDR3 nucleotide sequence: TGTGCCAGCAGAGGGTCTAGCCATGAGCAGTTCTTC.

CDR3: CASSLVTAGDEQYF. CDR3 bases: TGCGCCAGCAGCTTGGTAACAGCCGGGGACGAGCAGTACTTC. The rearrangement joins TRBV5-1 to TRBJ2-7; D might be TRBD2 (5 bases). The CDR3 is 14 residues long. Between the trimmed V and J ends, which lost 0 bases and 5 bases, there was a span of 12 bases. The germline CDR1 and CDR2 sequences are SGHRS and YFSETQ.

The sample holds many counts of this clonotype. The rearrangement joins TRBV12-3 or TRBV12-4 to TRBJ2-5; D possibly uses TRBD1 or TRBD2 (5 bases each). This CDR3 is built from 14 residues. The V gene lost 6 bases and the J gene lost 2 bases, with 13 bases spanning the gap. This CDR3 is CASSKPGPQETQYF. The CDR3 bases are TGTGCCAGCAGCAAACCGGGGCCTCAAGAGACCCAGTACTTC.

This clonotype was detected ten times or more. The chain employs TRBV24-1 and TRBJ2-1, with 8 bases fitting TRBD2. Trimming removed 2 bases from V and 7 bases from J; junction bases left unmatched: 15. The CDR3 sequence is 18 residues long. The germline gives CDR1 KGHDR, CDR2 SFDVKD. The CDR3 is CATSDSAFIGGGYNEQFF. CDR3 nucleotides: TGTGCCACCAGTGATTCGGCGTTTATCGGGGGGGGTTATAATGAGCAGTTCTTC.

The genes are TRBV28 and TRBJ1-5; TRBD1 might be the D (5 bases). Germline loops: CDR1 MDHEN, CDR2 SYDVKM. Trimming took off 9 bases at V and 2 bases at J, with 8 bases between the two ends. The CDR3 length is 12 residues. The chain's CDR3 is CASGRGNQPQHF. The CDR3 DNA reads as TGTGCCAGTGGCAGGGGCAATCAGCCCCAGCATTTT.

This sequence joins TRBV11-2 and TRBJ1-2, with 8 bases that match TRBD1. V shed 5 bases, J shed 5 bases, and the junction held 16 bases outside the gene matches. The CDR3 runs 17 residues. Germline V gene data show CDR1 as SGHAT and CDR2 as FQNNGV. Here the CDR3 DNA reads TGTGCCAGCAGCCTTCGACAGGGGCCCACCAAGTGGTATGGCTACACCTTC. It encodes CASSLRQGPTKWYGYTF. Full variable domain (missing parts from reference TRBV11-2 and TRBJ1-2): EAGVAQSPRYKIIEKRQSVAFWCNPISGHATLYWYQQILGQGPKLLIQFQNNGVVDDSQLPKDRFSAERLKGVDSTLKIQPAKLEDSAVYLCASSLRQGPTKWYGYTFGSGTRLTVV.